Listed here are 29 T cell receptor beta chains from one sample, sequenced in a study of regulatory T cells in long-lasting Graves disease (TCRdb year 2021). This specimen's time point label, interpreted: newly diagnosed GD, antithyroid drugs for less than 3 months. RNA was extracted from PBMCs in TRIzol for both TCR sequencing and RNA sequencing. Library preparation employed multiplex PCR. TCRdb records Illumina HiSeq 4000 as the sequencer. TCR beta libraries were built with iRepertoire HTBI primers and Arm-PCR amplification of CDR3 regions. TCRdb reworked the public reads: Q25 trimming with fastp, MiXCR clone assembly, productive beta chains retained. Each CDR3 protein gets just one entry, which takes the most common genes and DNA from the rows behind it. The table for this sample lists around 250,000 distinct CDR3 sequences; about 20% of them were counted only once. The ten most abundant clones make up 12% to 15% of the sample.

These data were also filed under a second study, of T cells in Graves' hyperthyroidism and ophthalmopathy.

Source: peripheral blood mononuclear cells (PBMCs), taken at new diagnosis, from a patient treated with antithyroid drugs. These receptor sequences come from a woman in her 30s with Graves disease. Donor details come from another sample of the same person, matched by shared clones.

The sample holds many counts of this clonotype. This sequence joins TRBV20-1 and TRBJ1-5, with no clear D. V lost 4 bases to trimming and J lost 0 bases, with 16 bases between them. CDR1 is DFQATT, CDR2 SNEGSKA, per germline (reference sequence). The CDR3 runs 16 residues. CDR3 in DNA: TGCAGTGCTATTAACCCCTTTGACGGTAGCAATCAGCCCCAGCATTTT. This codes for CSAINPFDGSNQPQHF.

This rearrangement joins TRBV9 to TRBJ2-1; no reliable D call. Trimming took off 0 bases at V and 9 bases at J, with 10 bases between the two ends. From germline, CDR1 is SGDLS and CDR2 YYNGEE. This CDR3 comprises 13 residues. Here the CDR3 reads CASSVDQSLEQFF. As DNA, the CDR3 is TGTGCCAGCAGCGTAGATCAGAGCCTTGAGCAGTTCTTC. Full variable domain (remainder filled in from reference TRBV9 and TRBJ2-1): DSGVTQTPKHLITATGQRVTLRCSPRSGDLSVYWYQQSLDQGLQFLIQYYNGEERAKGNILERFSAQQFPDLHSELNLSSLELGDSALYFCASSVDQSLEQFFGPGTRLTVL.

The CDR3 sequence: CASSGGRNSYEQYF. For the CDR3, the DNA is TGTGCCAGTAGCGGTGGACGGAACTCCTACGAGCAGTACTTC. The chain has TRBV19 and TRBJ2-7; D not resolved. This CDR3 has 14 residues. Trimming removed 6 bases from V and 0 bases from J, with 12 bases in between. CDR1 is LNHDA and CDR2 is SQIVND in the germline V gene (reference sequence). The whole variable domain, remainder taken from reference TRBV19 and TRBJ2-7, is DGGITQSPKYLFRKEGQNVTLSCEQNLNHDAMYWYRQDPGQGLRLIYYSQIVNDFQKGDIAEGYSVSREKKESFPLTVTSAQKNPTAFYLCASSGGRNSYEQYFGPGTRLTVT.

This clonotype occurred many times. The chain links TRBV12-3 or TRBV12-4 to TRBJ2-2; 7 bases line up with TRBD2. The CDR3 has 16 amino acids. With 6 bases clipped from V and 0 bases from J, the junction kept 7 bases outside the gene matches. Here the CDR3 DNA reads TGTGCCAGCAGCCAAGGGGCGGGAGCGAACACCGGGGAGCTGTTTTTT. This codes for CASSQGAGANTGELFF.

The V call is TRBV2, the J call TRBJ2-7; D tentatively fits TRBD1 or TRBD2 (5 bases each). The ends were cut back, 3 bases at V and 6 bases at J, with 21 bases in the middle. CDR1 and CDR2 (germline): SNHLY, FYNNEI. The CDR3 runs to 16 residues. In nucleotides, the CDR3 is TGTGCCAGCAGTGATGAAGGACTCCGGGGCGCATCCGAGCAGTACTTC. Its translation: CASSDEGLRGASEQYF.

CDR3 bases: TGTGCCAGCAGTTACTCGGCGGGGAGCTCCTACGAGCAGTACTTC. Translating it yields CASSYSAGSSYEQYF. The chain joins TRBV6-5 to TRBJ2-7; D perhaps matches TRBD2 (6 bases). Per germline, CDR1 MNHEY and CDR2 SVGAGI. The CDR3 has 15 residues. Trimming shortened V by 0 bases and J by 0 bases, and 9 bases separated the two germline ends.

This clonotype was seen repeatedly, ten times or more. This chain joins TRBV29-1 and TRBJ2-3; D call uncertain. Trimming took 8 bases from V and 2 from J, leaving 14 bases between them. The CDR3 is made up of 13 amino acids. CDR1 is SQVTM, CDR2 ANQGSEA, per germline. The CDR3 loop is CSLTRGPTDTQYF. In nucleotides, the CDR3 is TGCAGCCTCACCCGCGGCCCCACAGATACGCAGTATTTT.

This clonotype occurred many times. This sequence joins TRBV18 and TRBJ2-1; no reliable D call. Germline CDR1 reads KGHSH; CDR2 reads LQKENI. The germline V and J ends were trimmed by 2 bases and 3 bases, with 14 bases remaining between them. There are 16 residues in the CDR3. The CDR3 DNA is TGTGCCAGCTCACCAAGTCAAGTTGCCCTCTACAATGAGCAGTTCTTC. This codes for CASSPSQVALYNEQFF. Full variable domain (outside the CDR3, taken from reference TRBV18 and TRBJ2-1): NAGVMQNPRHLVRRRGQEARLRCSPMKGHSHVYWYRQLPEEGLKFMVYLQKENIIDESGMPKERFSAEFPKEGPSILRIQQVVRGDSAAYFCASSPSQVALYNEQFFGPGTRLTVL.

This clonotype was picked up a small number of times. The V gene is TRBV4-2, the J gene TRBJ2-5, with 8 bases fitting TRBD2. CDR3 length: 17 residues. Looked up from germline, CDR1 is LGHNA and CDR2 is YNFKEQ. The V and J ends lost 1 base and 1 base, in that order; junction bases with no gene match: 8. CDR3 DNA sequence: TGTGCCAGCAGCCAAGCTGACCAGCGGGGGACCCAAGAGACCCAGTACTTC. Protein: CASSQADQRGTQETQYF.

The table lists this clonotype with many counts. This chain joins TRBV20-1 and TRBJ2-5; TRBD1 is a possible D gene (5 bases). Germline V gene sequence: CDR1 DFQATT, CDR2 SNEGSKA (reference sequence). Between the trimmed V and J ends, which lost 3 bases and 2 bases, there was a span of 13 bases. This CDR3 region has 14 residues. Here the CDR3 reads CSARVIPGQETQYF. CDR3 DNA sequence: TGCAGTGCTAGGGTTATACCAGGGCAAGAGACCCAGTACTTC.

Many counts were recorded for this clonotype. This chain links TRBV19 with TRBJ1-5; 7 nucleotides line up with TRBD1. V dropped 7 bases and J dropped 6; count of bases not matched to a gene: 15. CDR1 is LNHDA and CDR2 is SQIVND in the germline V gene (reference sequence). The CDR3 runs 16 residues. The CDR3 loop is CASTPTGNGFGQPQHF. The CDR3 region has the DNA TGTGCCAGTACCCCGACAGGGAATGGGTTTGGTCAGCCCCAGCATTTT.

This clonotype was detected many times. In nucleotides, the CDR3 is TGCAGTGCTCGTTTCCGCTCGTCCTACGAGCAGTACTTC. This encodes CSARFRSSYEQYF. This chain joins TRBV20-1 and TRBJ2-7, with D unresolved. This CDR3 region has 13 residues. Per germline, CDR1 DFQATT and CDR2 SNEGSKA (reference sequence). Trimming left V 5 bases short and J 1 base short, with 12 bases between.

In its sample, this clonotype was seen many times. The CDR3 DNA reads as TGCAGTGCTAGAGATCGTGGATATGGGAGCGGCCGTCGGGAGACCCAGTACTTC. Protein sequence: CSARDRGYGSGRRETQYF. The gene calls are TRBV20-1 and TRBJ2-5, with D possibly TRBD2 on 5 matching bases. Trimming left V 0 bases short and J 5 bases short, with 25 bases between. The CDR3 covers 18 residues. In germline, CDR1 is DFQATT, CDR2 SNEGSKA (reference sequence).

There are many counts of this clonotype. The chain employs TRBV7-3 and TRBJ2-1; 8 positions match TRBD2. The V gene end was trimmed by 3 bases and the J gene end by 3 bases; junction bases not matched to a gene: 10. The CDR3 runs to 17 residues. Per the germline V gene, CDR1 is SGHTA and CDR2 is FQGTGA. The CDR3 here is CASSFIATAGDYNEQFF. The CDR3 DNA sequence: TGTGCCAGCAGCTTCATCGCCACAGCGGGGGACTACAATGAGCAGTTCTTC.

This clonotype has at least ten counts. The chain joins TRBV29-1 to TRBJ1-2; 11 bases match TRBD1. Germline V CDR1 and CDR2: SQVTM, ANQGSEA. The CDR3 covers 18 residues. V lost 3 bases and J lost 2; bases outside the gene matches: 14. Here the CDR3 reads CSVEGVGDRGAKNYGYTF. The CDR3 DNA follows: TGCAGCGTTGAGGGAGTAGGGGACAGGGGGGCCAAGAACTATGGCTACACCTTC.

This clonotype has a count of ten or more. The chain recombines TRBV19 with TRBJ2-1, with D perhaps matching TRBD1 (6 bases). CDR1 is LNHDA, CDR2 SQIVND, per germline (reference sequence). V was shortened by 6 bases and J by 5 bases, with 14 bases between the two germline ends. CDR3 length equals 14 residues. The chain's CDR3 is CASSLPGTNNEQFF. The CDR3 DNA reads as TGTGCCAGTAGCCTCCCAGGGACAAACAATGAGCAGTTCTTC.

The rearrangement uses TRBV3-1 and TRBJ2-1, with 8 positions matching TRBD1. J was trimmed by 7 bases and V by 1 base; bases with no gene match: 3. Germline V CDR1 and CDR2: LGHDT, YNNKEL (reference sequence). The CDR3 loop spans 14 amino acids. The CDR3 loop reads CASSQGQGRNEQFF. In DNA form, the CDR3 reads TGTGCCAGCAGCCAAGGACAGGGGAGGAATGAGCAGTTCTTC.

This clonotype was observed at least ten times. This chain connects TRBV12-3 or TRBV12-4 to TRBJ1-2; D gene uncertain. V lost 3 bases, J lost 5 bases, and 16 bases lay in between. This CDR3 region has 15 residues. CDR3 sequence: CASSLTPVETYGYTF. For the CDR3, the DNA is TGTGCCAGCAGTTTGACACCGGTGGAAACTTATGGCTACACCTTC.

This clonotype was recorded a few times. This rearrangement joins TRBV7-9 to TRBJ1-4, with D perhaps TRBD1 (6 bases). The V end lost 5 bases, the J end lost 7 bases, and 8 bases lay between the germline ends. Looked up from germline, CDR1 is SEHNR and CDR2 is FQNEAQ (reference sequence). The CDR3 has 12 amino acids. CDR3 coding DNA: TGTGCCAGCAGCCTGACAGGTGAAAAACTGTTTTTT. Translation: CASSLTGEKLFF.

This clonotype occurred many times. This chain joins TRBV12-5 and TRBJ2-1; D is perhaps TRBD1 (6 bases). V was trimmed by 6 bases and J by 6 bases, leaving 21 bases between them. The CDR3 has 16 amino acids. Germline CDR1 is LGHNT and CDR2 is FRNRAP. DNA for the CDR3: TGTGCTAGTGGGGAACACAGGGTTTTACTTGCCAATGAGCAGTTCTTC. It translates to CASGEHRVLLANEQFF. The full variable domain, rest sourced from reference TRBV12-5 and TRBJ2-1, is DARVTQTPRHKVTEMGQEVTMRCQPILGHNTVFWYRQTMMQGLELLAYFRNRAPLDDSGMPKDRFSAEMPDATLATLKIQPSEPRDSAVYFCASGEHRVLLANEQFFGPGTRLTVL.

The chain recombines TRBV7-8 with TRBJ2-5, with D possibly matching TRBD2 (5 bases). CDR3 length equals 13 residues. V shed 1 base and J shed 5 bases, with 8 bases lying between them. CDR1 is SGHVS and CDR2 is FQNEAQ in the germline V gene. The CDR3 is CASSLGTLETQYF. In nucleotides, the CDR3 is TGTGCCAGCAGCTTAGGGACTTTGGAGACCCAGTACTTC.

This clonotype was found many times. J is TRBJ2-7 and V is TRBV5-1; D might be TRBD1 (5 bases). V lost 1 base to trimming and J lost 3 bases, with 11 bases between them. The length of the CDR3 is 14 residues. Germline V lookup: CDR1 SGHRS, CDR2 YFSETQ. CDR3 region: CASSLSRVNYEQYF. The CDR3 DNA reads TGCGCCAGCAGCTTGAGCAGGGTGAACTACGAGCAGTACTTC.

Of note for this clonotype: One junction end disagrees with the germline gene, perhaps due to a read error. The chain recombines TRBV7-2 with TRBJ2-3; 13 nucleotides agree with TRBD2. CDR1 and CDR2 from the germline V gene are SGHTA and FQGNSA. There are 18 residues in the CDR3. The CDR3 bases are TGTGCCAGCAGCTTAGGGACTAGCGGGGGCCATGGGGCGGGTACGAAGTATTTT. Amino acids: CASSLGTSGGHGAGTKYF.

This clonotype was detected ten times or more. The chain recombines TRBV2 with TRBJ1-6, with 7 bases matching TRBD1. V lost 5 bases to trimming and J lost 7 bases; unmatched junction nucleotides: 8. Germline loops: CDR1 SNHLY, CDR2 FYNNEI. The CDR3 runs 15 residues. The DNA for the CDR3 is TGTGCCAGCAGTTTACAGGGGAAGGTCAATTCACCCCTCCACTTT. Its protein is CASSLQGKVNSPLHF.

The rearrangement uses TRBV5-6 and TRBJ2-5; TRBD2 matches at 7 bases. The CDR3 contains 15 residues. The J segment lost 2 bases and the V segment lost 4 bases, leaving 8 bases of the junction unmatched. Germline V lookup: CDR1 SGHDT, CDR2 YYEEEE. The CDR3 is CASSPAGGSQETQYF. Written as DNA, the CDR3 is TGTGCCAGCAGCCCAGCCGGGGGGAGTCAAGAGACCCAGTACTTC.

This chain links TRBV6-1 with TRBJ2-7, with TRBD2 matching 7 bases. Germline values: CDR1 MNHNS, CDR2 SASEGT. The J segment lost 4 bases and the V segment lost 4 bases, leaving 13 bases of the junction unmatched. CDR3 length equals 16 residues. This CDR3 is CASSGRGGAALYEQYF. The CDR3 nucleotides read TGTGCCAGCAGTGGCCGGGGAGGGGCCGCCCTGTACGAGCAGTACTTC.

This clonotype was recorded a few times. The rearrangement joins TRBV18 to TRBJ2-7; no reliable D call. V dropped 0 bases and J dropped 3 bases, with 6 bases sitting between them. The CDR3 is made up of 13 amino acids. Germline loops: CDR1 KGHSH, CDR2 LQKENI. CDR3 in DNA: TGTGCCAGCTCACCACCGGGGTACTACGAGCAGTACTTC. Its translation is CASSPPGYYEQYF.

This clonotype came up many times. The chain combines TRBV20-1 with TRBJ1-1, with TRBD1 matching over 8 bases. J was trimmed by 1 base and V by 6 bases; bases with no gene match: 13. CDR1 is DFQATT, CDR2 SNEGSKA, per germline (reference sequence). CDR3 length equals 16 residues. The CDR3 region is CSATSRGRPKNTEAFF. The CDR3 DNA follows: TGCAGTGCGACCTCCAGGGGGCGCCCGAAGAACACTGAAGCTTTCTTT.

There are many counts of this clonotype. A much larger clone differs from this one at a single base, so this may be a read error. The chain joins TRBV12-3 or TRBV12-4 to TRBJ2-1; D remains unclear. The CDR3 is 11 amino acids. V lost 3 bases to trimming and J lost 6 bases, with 3 bases between them. The CDR3 reads CASSLSNEQFF. The CDR3 DNA follows: TGTGCCAGCAGTTTGAGCAATGAGCAGTTCTTC.